A selection of T cell receptor beta chains follows, all from one sample in a study of T-cell reconstitution after alpha-beta-depleted transplantation in children. Each CDR3 protein gets one entry after TCRdb re-called the PCR reads with MiXCR. The sample lists about 280,000 distinct CDR3 sequences, approximately 10% occurring once. The sample in question was peripheral blood, obtained 180 days after TCRalphabeta/CD19-depleted stem cell transplant. These receptors were taken from a male patient aged 2-15 years who had a stem cell transplant for chronic granulomatous disease, so the T cells may come from the graft donor. The CDR3 runs from the conserved cysteine through the conserved F or W. D genes are given only for firm matches. Size values are once, few and many counts, or a class for expanded clones, and some rows have none.

J gene	D gene	V gene	clone size	CDR3 DNA	CDR3 protein
TRBJ1-4	TRBD1	TRBV5-1	many	TGCGCCAGCAGCTTCTCCGGGACAGGGCCAACTAATGAAAAACTGTTTTTT	CASSFSGTGPTNEKLFF
TRBJ2-5	TRBD1	TRBV2	many	TGTGGGGGGCAGGGGGCGCAAACTCGGGGAGAGACCCAGTACTTC	CGGQGAQTRGETQYF
TRBJ2-3	TRBD2	TRBV7-3	many	TGTGCCAGCAGCCAGACTAGCGGGGGTCCTAAGAGCACAGATACGCAGTATTTT	CASSQTSGGPKSTDTQYF
TRBJ2-1	.	TRBV29-1	many	TGCAGCGTTGAAGCCTCCAGTGCGCTGTTCTTC	CSVEASSALFF
TRBJ2-2	TRBD2	TRBV5-1	many	TGCGCCAGCTGGGATAGCGGGAGTTACACCGGGGAGCTGTTTTTT	CASWDSGSYTGELFF
TRBJ1-1	TRBD1	TRBV3-1	few	TGTGCCAGCAGCCAAAGGGGGCAGGCTGAAGCTTTCTTT	CASSQRGQAEAFF
TRBJ2-3	TRBD2	TRBV12-3/TRBV12-4	many	TGTGCCAGTGGGCTAGCGGGGGGCCTTAGCACAGATACGCAGTATTTT	CASGLAGGLSTDTQYF
TRBJ2-1	TRBD1	TRBV20-1	.	TGCAGTGCTAGTGCCGGGACAGGGGAGCAGTTCTTC	CSASAGTGEQFF
TRBJ1-1	.	TRBV28	many	TGTGCCAGCGGCGAAACCCTGAAAACTGAAGCTTTCTTT	CASGETLKTEAFF
TRBJ2-1	.	TRBV5-6	many	TGTGCCAGCAGCTTCAGGGTTTGGGATGAGCAGTTCTTC	CASSFRVWDEQFF
TRBJ1-6	TRBD1	TRBV28	many	TGTGCCAGCAGTTCATTACCGAATTGGACAGGGCTAGTTTCACCCCTCCACTTT	CASSSLPNWTGLVSPLHF
TRBJ2-3	.	TRBV11-2	many	TGTGCCAGCAGCCCTTCTTGGTCTGGGGGCACAGATACGCAGTATTTT	CASSPSWSGGTDTQYF
TRBJ2-5	TRBD1	TRBV20-1	many	TGCAGTGCTAGAGCACAGGGGGCAGGGGAGACCCAGTACTTC	CSARAQGAGETQYF
TRBJ2-1	TRBD1	TRBV3-1	many	TGTGCCAGCAGCCTCCCTGGGGGACAGGGTAAAGGGAATGAGCAGTTCTTC	CASSLPGGQGKGNEQFF
TRBJ1-2	.	TRBV9	many	TGTGCCAGCAGCCCCCATGACCGGGACGGAGATGGCTACACCTTC	CASSPHDRDGDGYTF
TRBJ2-2	.	TRBV15	many	TGTGCCACCAGCAAGGATACCGGGGAGCTGTTTTTT	CATSKDTGELFF
TRBJ2-1	.	TRBV7-9	many	TGTGCCAGCACCGTATCCGGGAAAACCCACAGTGAGCAGTTCTTC	CASTVSGKTHSEQFF
TRBJ2-5	.	TRBV29-1	many	TGCAGCGTTGAAGATCATGGGGGGCGGGTGACCCAGTACTTC	CSVEDHGGRVTQYF
TRBJ2-5	.	TRBV6-5	many	TGTGCCAGCAGTTTCGTGCGGGGGCGCGTCGGGACCCAGTACTTC	CASSFVRGRVGTQYF
TRBJ2-7	TRBD1	TRBV12-3/TRBV12-4	many	TGTGCCAGCGGCCCGACCGGGACAGCCTACGAGCAGTACTTC	CASGPTGTAYEQYF
TRBJ1-2	.	TRBV10-2	many	TGCGCCACCTTCGGACACTATGGCTACACCTTC	CATFGHYGYTF
TRBJ1-4	TRBD1	TRBV10-3	many	TGTGCCATCAGTGAGTCGACAGGGGAAGCTAATGAAAAACTGTTTTTT	CAISESTGEANEKLFF
TRBJ2-1	.	TRBV5-1	many	TGCGCCAGCAGCTTGACAGCCGGTGCTAGCTCCCATGAGCAGTTCTTC	CASSLTAGASSHEQFF
TRBJ2-4	.	TRBV4-3	few	TGCGCCAGCAGCCAGGAGCACGGGTTAGCCAAAAACATTCAGTACTTC	CASSQEHGLAKNIQYF
TRBJ2-3	.	TRBV28	.	TGTGCCAGCAGTTTCCCCCCTACAGATACGCAGTATTTT	CASSFPPTDTQYF
TRBJ2-3	TRBD2	TRBV7-9	many	TGTGCCAGCATTCTTAGCGGGAGTAGCACAGATACGCAGTATTTT	CASILSGSSTDTQYF
TRBJ2-3	.	TRBV29-1	many	TGCAGCGTTTTGGTCGGGAGTACCACAGATACGCAGTATTTT	CSVLVGSTTDTQYF
TRBJ2-3	TRBD2	TRBV4-3	many	TGCGCCAGCAGCCAAGTGGCTCCTAGCGGGTACACAGATACGCAGTATTTT	CASSQVAPSGYTDTQYF
TRBJ2-2	.	TRBV7-9	.	TGTGCCAGCAGCCCGGCTCGACAGAACACCGGGGAGCTGTTTTTT	CASSPARQNTGELFF
TRBJ2-7	TRBD2	TRBV20-1	many	TGCAGTGCTAGAGACGGCGGGAGTTACGAGCAGTACTTC	CSARDGGSYEQYF
TRBJ2-7	.	TRBV5-1	many	TGCGCCAGCAGCTTGAAAGGGAACGAGCAGTACTTC	CASSLKGNEQYF
TRBJ2-7	.	TRBV29-1	many	TGCAGCGTTTTGGGGGACAACGAGCAGTACTTC	CSVLGDNEQYF
TRBJ2-7	.	TRBV9	many	TGTGCCAGCAGCGGCGAAAGGGCACCCACCTACGAGCAGTACTTC	CASSGERAPTYEQYF
TRBJ2-3	.	TRBV5-1	many	TGCGCCAGCAGCTTGGCCGTACGGTCGGATACGCAGTATTTT	CASSLAVRSDTQYF
TRBJ2-1	.	TRBV20-1	many	TGCAGTGCCACTAAGGACGACCGTGAGCAGTTCTTC	CSATKDDREQFF
TRBJ1-1	.	TRBV28	few	TGTGCCAGCAGTTTCCGGGGGGGGGGCGCGTTGACTGAAGCTTTCTTT	CASSFRGGGALTEAFF
TRBJ2-5	.	TRBV5-6	.	TGTGCCAGCAGCTTTTTCAAGGTCACGGCCCTAGAGACCCAGTACTTC	CASSFFKVTALETQYF
TRBJ2-2	TRBD2	TRBV28	many	TGTGCCAGCAAAAAACGTAGCGGGAGGAACACCGGGGAGCTGTTTTTT	CASKKRSGRNTGELFF
TRBJ2-2	.	TRBV5-1	many	TGCGCCAGCAGAAGTGTTGCGGGGGCCAGCACCGGGGAGCTGTTTTTT	CASRSVAGASTGELFF
TRBJ2-7	.	TRBV24-1	many	TGTGCCCCCTCGCCGAGCGAGCAGTACTTC	CAPSPSEQYF
TRBJ1-5	.	TRBV28	many	TGTGCCAGCAGCGGGTGGTGGGATCAGCCCCAGCATTTT	CASSGWWDQPQHF